Below, 32 T cell receptor beta chains from the same sample are listed, as sequenced in a study of T cells expressing NK-cell markers. TCRdb reanalyzed the 5' RACE reads and collapses them to one entry per CDR3 protein, without DNA. This sample contains a few hundred thousand distinct CDR3 sequences. Sequenced: blood T cells: a sorted CD56 or NKG2C T cell subset, CD4+ or CD8+ T cells, or bulk PBMC T cells (not recorded which). These receptors all stem from a young man in good health.

The chain links TRBV11-3 to TRBJ2-2. The CDR3 sequence is 13 residues long. Germline V gene data show CDR1 as SGHNT and CDR2 as YENEEA. CDR3 amino acids: CASTESSTGELFF.

V gene TRBV18 combines with J gene TRBJ2-1; TCRdb names TRBD1, which stays unverified in the absence of DNA. In germline, CDR1 is KGHSH, CDR2 LQKENI. The CDR3 runs to 16 residues. CDR3 loop: CASSLERPSSYNEQFF.

This chain connects TRBV20-1 to TRBJ2-3; TCRdb's D call, TRBD2, is unchecked because there is no DNA. Looked up from germline, CDR1 is DFQATT and CDR2 is SNEGSKA (reference sequence). There are 14 residues in the CDR3. CDR3 in amino acids: CSASSWEGPDTQYF.

This chain links TRBV28 with TRBJ2-2. CDR3 length equals 15 residues. In germline, CDR1 is MDHEN, CDR2 SYDVKM. The CDR3 loop reads CASGPSGPDTGELFF.

The J gene is TRBJ2-1, the V gene TRBV20-1; TCRdb designates TRBD1, a call that cannot be tested without DNA. CDR1 DFQATT and CDR2 SNEGSKA come from the germline V gene (reference sequence). The CDR3 covers 11 residues. CDR3: CSAPRSNEQFF.

This chain links TRBV29-1 with TRBJ2-3; TCRdb selects TRBD2, and the lack of DNA leaves this call unchecked. CDR1 is SQVTM, CDR2 ANQGSEA, per germline. The CDR3 is 14 residues long. The CDR3 is CSVEGFGGGDTQYF.

The chain has TRBV7-2 and TRBJ2-5; lacking DNA, the TRBD2 call made by TCRdb goes unchecked. The germline V gene encodes CDR1 SGHTA and CDR2 FQGNSA. The CDR3 totals 18 residues. The CDR3 sequence is CASSLSSGWREVRETQYF.

The rearrangement links TRBV29-1 to TRBJ2-1. The CDR3 has 13 amino acids. From germline, CDR1 is SQVTM and CDR2 ANQGSEA. CDR3 amino acids: CSVVVRFGNEQFF.

The V call is TRBV4-3, the J call TRBJ2-2; TCRdb returns TRBD2, unconfirmable since there is no DNA. The CDR3 has 17 amino acids. CDR1 and CDR2 (germline): LGHNA, YSLEER. The CDR3 reads CASSQGNGRWHTGELFF.

The V and J genes are TRBV15 and TRBJ2-1; there is no DNA to check the TCRdb D call of TRBD1. CDR1 and CDR2 (germline): LNHNV, YYDKDF (reference sequence). This CDR3 has 16 amino acids. The CDR3 loop is CATSRDRVGSYNEQFF.

The rearrangement uses TRBV6-2 or TRBV6-3 and TRBJ2-3; without DNA, the TCRdb call of TRBD2 cannot be checked. CDR1 and CDR2 (germline): MNHEY, SVGEGT. There are 17 residues in the CDR3. CDR3 sequence: CASSYTRLAGPQSTQYF.

The chain couples TRBV6-1 to TRBJ2-6; TCRdb reports TRBD1, a call that lacks DNA to check it against. The CDR3 runs to 19 residues. Germline V gives CDR1 MNHNS, CDR2 SASEGT. This CDR3 reads CASKSPFLGRGPGANVLTF.

V and J are TRBV3-1 and TRBJ2-3; checking the TCRdb D call of TRBD2 is not possible without DNA. CDR3 length: 13 amino acids. Germline CDR1 LGHDT, CDR2 YNNKEL (reference sequence). The CDR3 protein is CASSQDGGDTQYF.

CDR3 loop: CAISERGTNTGELFF. This rearrangement joins TRBV10-3 to TRBJ2-2. CDR3 length equals 15 residues. Germline CDR1 is ENHRY and CDR2 is SYGVKD.

The chain combines TRBV6-1 with TRBJ1-5. The CDR3 totals 14 residues. The germline CDR1 and CDR2 sequences are MNHNS and SASEGT. CDR3 sequence reads: CASSDHSGTQPQHF.

The rearrangement links TRBV20-1 to TRBJ2-5; the D call of TRBD2 rests on TCRdb alone, since no DNA is present to check it. CDR3 size: 13 residues. CDR1 and CDR2 from the germline V gene are DFQATT and SNEGSKA (reference sequence). The CDR3 protein is CSGPSGTRETQYF.

The chain carries TRBV12-3 or TRBV12-4 and TRBJ2-7. This CDR3 comprises 15 residues. CDR3 sequence reads: CASSPRRRSTYEQYF.

This chain uses TRBV12-3 or TRBV12-4 with TRBJ1-2; TCRdb indicates TRBD1, and absent DNA this call remains unverified. The CDR3 is 16 amino acids. CDR3 sequence: CASSLGMDRFDYGYTF.

The V gene is TRBV12-3 or TRBV12-4, the J gene TRBJ2-1; TCRdb picks TRBD2, but there is no DNA to check that call. CDR3 size: 15 residues. The CDR3: CASSLWLAGANEQFF.

The V and J genes are TRBV10-3 and TRBJ1-2; there is no DNA to check the TCRdb D call of TRBD1. This CDR3 has 15 amino acids. CDR1 and CDR2 (germline): ENHRY, SYGVKD. CDR3: CAISNRPDSLYGYTF.

The genes are TRBV6-8 and TRBJ2-2; TCRdb reports TRBD1, a call that lacks DNA to check it against. CDR1 is MNHGY, CDR2 SAAAGT, per germline. There are 14 residues in the CDR3. The CDR3 protein is CASPPCMNTGELFF.

The chain joins TRBV14 to TRBJ2-1; TCRdb gives TRBD2 as the D gene, but with no DNA this cannot be confirmed. The CDR3 length is 15 residues. Germline CDR1 and CDR2: SGHDN and FVKESK. This chain's CDR3 is CASSQDPQTSHEQFF.

V usage is TRBV20-1 and J usage is TRBJ1-5; the TRBD1 assignment by TCRdb is unverifiable without DNA. The germline gives CDR1 DFQATT, CDR2 SNEGSKA (reference sequence). This CDR3 is built from 16 residues. CDR3 sequence: CSARVGTGVFNQPQHF.

This chain uses TRBV6-5 with TRBJ1-5; the D call from TCRdb, TRBD1, cannot be confirmed without DNA. CDR1 and CDR2 from the germline V gene are MNHEY and SVGAGI. This CDR3 has 15 amino acids. The CDR3 is CASTPGGTSDQPQHF.

The rearrangement joins TRBV20-1 to TRBJ2-1; the TCRdb D gene call, TRBD2, has no DNA to confirm it. This CDR3 is 15 amino acids long. Germline values: CDR1 DFQATT, CDR2 SNEGSKA (reference sequence). Here the CDR3 reads CSASGRHLSYNEQFF.

The chain uses TRBV6-5 and TRBJ1-5; TCRdb's D call of TRBD1 is untestable without DNA. Germline CDR1 reads MNHEY; CDR2 reads SVGAGI. The CDR3 is 14 amino acids. The CDR3 loop is CASSSRGPGKPQHF.

The chain joins TRBV6-1 to TRBJ1-1. The CDR3 spans 15 residues. Germline CDR1 reads MNHNS; CDR2 reads SASEGT. The CDR3 spells CASSLDSRLNTEAFF.

The chain is built from TRBV12-3 or TRBV12-4 and TRBJ1-2; no DNA is available, so the TRBD1 call from TCRdb remains unchecked. The CDR3 loop spans 13 amino acids. CDR3 in amino acids: CASTWRGQGGYTF.

V and J are TRBV20-1 and TRBJ2-7; TCRdb's assignment of TRBD1 cannot be checked, as there is no DNA. Germline V gives CDR1 DFQATT, CDR2 SNEGSKA (reference sequence). The CDR3 runs 14 residues. This CDR3 is CSLLNNRGRDEQYF.

The chain carries TRBV5-6 and TRBJ2-3. The CDR3 totals 16 residues. CDR1 is SGHDT, CDR2 YYEEEE, per germline. This CDR3 reads CASSLGRGLATDTQYF.

The chain couples TRBV27 to TRBJ2-7; TCRdb's assignment of TRBD1 cannot be checked, as there is no DNA. The CDR3 runs to 15 residues. CDR1 is MNHEY and CDR2 is SMNVEV in the germline V gene (reference sequence). The CDR3: CASSLEGTGTNEQYF.

The CDR3 spells CASSRTGTFTDTQYF. The rearrangement links TRBV14 to TRBJ2-3; no DNA is available, so the TRBD1 call from TCRdb remains unchecked. Germline values: CDR1 SGHDN, CDR2 FVKESK. The CDR3 is 15 residues long.